This T cell receptor (beta chain) emerged from a study of identical twins. Study-level findings and limits: For cord blood, abundant beta clonotypes had fewer insertions, unlike memory repertoires, which showed none. Out-of-frame alpha sequences common to twins exhibited an excess of low generation probability.

All donors were healthy, and all were Caucasian. This clonotype appeared many times. Its antigen is unknown. Addition of a universal primer site occurred through template switching, and cDNA carried unique molecular identifiers. From the 5' RACE reads, TCRdb called clonotypes with MiXCR, one entry per CDR3 protein. In the table there are about 280,000 distinct CDR3 sequences, under 9% of which are singletons. The same data also contributed to another study, on yellow fever vaccine responses in identical twins.

The source of this sequence is a woman under 30 in good health. The sample taken for sequencing was memory (CD45RO+) T cells sorted from blood.

The CDR3 is CASSVEAGSNQPQHF. Written as DNA, the CDR3 is TGTGCCAGCAGCGTAGAGGCCGGGAGCAATCAGCCCCAGCATTTT. The V and J genes are TRBV9 and TRBJ1-5; D is unclear. The germline gives CDR1 SGDLS, CDR2 YYNGEE. The CDR3 consists of 15 residues. V shed 0 bases and J shed 1 base, with 8 bases lying between them.